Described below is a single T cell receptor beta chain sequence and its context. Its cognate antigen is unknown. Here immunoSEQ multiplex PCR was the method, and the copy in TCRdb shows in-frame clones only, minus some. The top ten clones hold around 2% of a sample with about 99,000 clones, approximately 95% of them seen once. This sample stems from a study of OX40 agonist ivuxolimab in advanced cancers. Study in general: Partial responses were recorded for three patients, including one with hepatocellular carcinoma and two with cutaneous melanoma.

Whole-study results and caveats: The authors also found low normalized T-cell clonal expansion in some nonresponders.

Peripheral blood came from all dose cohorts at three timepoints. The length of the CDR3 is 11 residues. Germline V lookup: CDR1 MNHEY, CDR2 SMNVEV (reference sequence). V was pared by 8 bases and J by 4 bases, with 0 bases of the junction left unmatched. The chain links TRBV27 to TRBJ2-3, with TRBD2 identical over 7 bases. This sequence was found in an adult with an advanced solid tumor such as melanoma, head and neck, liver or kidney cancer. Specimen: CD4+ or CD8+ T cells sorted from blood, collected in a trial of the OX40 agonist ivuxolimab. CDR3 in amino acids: CASRGADTQYF. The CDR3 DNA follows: TGTGCCAGCCGGGGGGCAGATACGCAGTATTTT.